One and the same sample provided the 28 T cell receptor beta chains below, sequenced in a study of CD8 T cells in Susac syndrome. Reverse transcription of roughly 0.5 to 1 ug RNA was carried out with random hexamers. TCRdb redid the calling of the immunoSEQ multiplex PCR reads with MiXCR, one entry per CDR3 protein. The sample records approximately 200,000 distinct CDR3 sequences, nearly 95% being singletons. The sample was CD4+ T cells from PBMCs. The receptors come from a human donor with multiple sclerosis.

The CDR3, as DNA: TGTGCCTGGAGTACAGGCTCGGGACTAGCGGGGGATAAGTTCTTC. Amino acids: CAWSTGSGLAGDKFF. The chain joins TRBV30 to TRBJ2-1, with 14 nucleotides matching TRBD2. CDR3 length: 15 amino acids. Germline V CDR1 and CDR2: GTSNPN, SVGIG (reference sequence). V lost 2 bases, J lost 14 bases, and 11 bases stayed unmatched.

The chain joins TRBV19 to TRBJ1-5; TRBD1 aligns across 8 bases. Germline CDR1 is LNHDA and CDR2 is SQIVND (reference sequence). The CDR3 has 14 residues. V lost 4 bases to trimming and J lost 4 bases; unmatched junction nucleotides: 3. This chain's CDR3 is CASSRTGRNQPQHF. For the CDR3, the DNA is TGTGCCAGTAGTAGGACAGGGCGGAATCAGCCCCAGCATTTT. Filled out from reference TRBV19 and TRBJ1-5, the complete variable domain reads DGGITQSPKYLFRKEGQNVTLSCEQNLNHDAMYWYRQDPGQGLRLIYYSQIVNDFQKGDIAEGYSVSREKKESFPLTVTSAQKNPTAFYLCASSRTGRNQPQHFGDGTRLSIL.

V usage is TRBV20-1 and J usage is TRBJ2-3; TRBD2 agrees at 11 bases. In germline, CDR1 is DFQATT, CDR2 SNEGSKA (reference sequence). V gave up 5 bases and J gave up 0 bases; unmatched junction bases: 10. The length of the CDR3 is 17 residues. CDR3 in amino acids: CSALTSGRGASTDTQYF. The CDR3 nucleotides are TGCAGTGCTCTTACTAGCGGGAGAGGTGCTAGCACAGATACGCAGTATTTT.

This clonotype was picked up a small number of times. The V and J genes are TRBV7-2 and TRBJ2-3; D perhaps matches TRBD2 (6 bases). Looked up from germline, CDR1 is SGHTA and CDR2 is FQGNSA. This CDR3 comprises 15 residues. V lost 2 bases and J 4 bases, leaving 13 bases between the germline ends. This CDR3 is CASSLILASADTQYF. CDR3 nucleotides: TGTGCCAGCAGCTTAATCCTAGCGAGCGCAGATACGCAGTATTTT.

The rearrangement joins TRBV29-1 to TRBJ2-4; D may match TRBD1 or TRBD2 (5 bases each). The CDR3 contains 13 residues. From germline, CDR1 is SQVTM and CDR2 ANQGSEA. V was pared by 6 bases and J by 6 bases, with 15 bases between. Written as DNA, the CDR3 is TGCAGCGTCAAGGGACGGCTAAGAAACATTCAGTACTTC. Protein: CSVKGRLRNIQYF.

The V call is TRBV3-1, the J call TRBJ2-7, with 9 bases aligning to TRBD2. This CDR3 comprises 13 residues. Germline CDR1 reads LGHDT; CDR2 reads YNNKEL (reference sequence). V gave up 11 bases and J gave up 9 bases; unmatched junction bases: 14. CDR3 amino acids: CASLGSGRDGQYF. The CDR3 nucleotides are TGTGCCTCCTTGGGTAGCGGGAGAGACGGGCAGTACTTC.

The chain recombines TRBV19 with TRBJ2-1, with 7 bases that match TRBD2. The CDR3 covers 17 residues. In germline, CDR1 is LNHDA, CDR2 SQIVND (reference sequence). Trimming took 1 base from V and 2 from J; bases not matched to a gene: 8. The CDR3 protein is CASSIVLGGGTYNEQFF. CDR3 bases: TGTGCCAGTAGTATAGTGCTTGGGGGAGGGACCTACAATGAGCAGTTCTTC.

The chain is built from TRBV24-1 and TRBJ2-3; weak D call: TRBD1 (6 bases). The CDR3 contains 14 residues. Germline loops: CDR1 KGHDR, CDR2 SFDVKD. V was cut by 0 bases and J by 4 bases, with 7 bases left in between. The CDR3 reads CATSDLRTADTQYF. CDR3 DNA sequence: TGTGCCACCAGTGATTTGAGGACAGCAGATACGCAGTATTTT.

The rearrangement joins TRBV27 to TRBJ1-6; no firm D call. Germline V lookup: CDR1 MNHEY, CDR2 SMNVEV (reference sequence). The CDR3 contains 14 residues. Trimming left V 0 bases short and J 12 bases short, with 12 bases between. This CDR3 is CASSLSRLTGPLHF. CDR3 bases: TGTGCCAGCAGTTTATCGAGACTGACGGGACCCCTCCACTTT.

The chain links TRBV18 to TRBJ2-2; D may be TRBD1 (5 bases). V was pared by 4 bases and J by 3 bases, with 15 bases between. Germline CDR1 is KGHSH and CDR2 is LQKENI. The CDR3 length is 16 residues. CDR3 sequence (DNA): TGTGCCAGCTCACGGGCCCGGACATTAGACACCGGGGAGCTGTTTTTT. It yields the protein CASSRARTLDTGELFF.

The CDR3 DNA reads as TGCAGCGTTCTACAGGGGGCACTCACAGATACGCAGTATTTT. This translates into CSVLQGALTDTQYF. The genes are TRBV29-1 and TRBJ2-3, with 9 bases lining up with TRBD1. Germline loops: CDR1 SQVTM, CDR2 ANQGSEA. Losses at the gene ends were 5 bases for V and 2 bases for J; bases not matched to a gene: 5. The CDR3 loop spans 14 amino acids.

The chain carries TRBV7-6 and TRBJ2-3; 10 positions match TRBD2. The CDR3 is 17 amino acids. With 3 bases clipped from V and 4 bases from J, the junction kept 10 bases outside the gene matches. Germline V gene data show CDR1 as SGHVS and CDR2 as FNYEAQ. CDR3 coding DNA: TGTGCCAGCAGCTTCTCCATCCAGCGGGGGGGGGCAGATACGCAGTATTTT. As protein: CASSFSIQRGGADTQYF. Complete variable domain (other parts from reference TRBV7-6 and TRBJ2-3): GAGVSQSPRYKVTKRGQDVALRCDPISGHVSLYWYRQALGQGPEFLTYFNYEAQQDKSGLPNDRFSAERPEGSISTLTIQRTEQRDSAMYRCASSFSIQRGGADTQYFGPGTRLTVL.

The genes are TRBV29-1 and TRBJ2-7; a weak D match, TRBD1 (6 bases). Germline loops: CDR1 SQVTM, CDR2 ANQGSEA. The CDR3 consists of 13 residues. The V end lost 4 bases, the J end lost 10 bases, and 20 bases lay between the germline ends. DNA of the CDR3: TGCAGCGTTGCCGGGCAGGGGAAGGTAGAACAGTACTTC. This codes for CSVAGQGKVEQYF.

The chain has TRBV20-1 and TRBJ1-4; 7 bases match TRBD1. The V gene's germline CDR1 is DFQATT and CDR2 SNEGSKA (reference sequence). V trimming: 7 bases; J trimming: 0 bases; junction bases outside the gene matches: 8. There are 15 residues in the CDR3. Written as DNA, the CDR3 is TGCAGTGTTGGACGGACAGGTGCAACTAATGAAAAACTGTTTTTT. This codes for CSVGRTGATNEKLFF.

This chain uses TRBV12-3 or TRBV12-4 with TRBJ2-5; 10 bases map to TRBD2. This CDR3 has 17 amino acids. The V gene end was trimmed by 6 bases and the J gene end by 0 bases; junction bases not matched to a gene: 10. The CDR3, as DNA: TGTGCCAGCAGCCCAGAGGTAGCGGGGGGCAACCAAGAGACCCAGTACTTC. Translated, it gives CASSPEVAGGNQETQYF.

The gene calls are TRBV20-1 and TRBJ2-5; maybe TRBD2 (5 bases). This CDR3 has 13 residues. V was trimmed by 0 bases and J by 11 bases, leaving 16 bases between them. The germline CDR1 and CDR2 sequences are DFQATT and SNEGSKA (reference sequence). The DNA of the CDR3 is TGCAGTGCTAGAGATCCCGGTCGGTCGGGGCAGTACTTC. The encoded protein is CSARDPGRSGQYF.

V usage is TRBV9 and J usage is TRBJ1-1; D might be TRBD1 (5 bases). Germline V gene lookup returns CDR1 SGDLS and CDR2 YYNGEE. The CDR3 loop spans 14 amino acids. Trimming took off 1 base at V and 6 bases at J, with 13 bases between the two ends. In DNA form, the CDR3 reads TGTGCCAGCAGCGTAACGGGGGGATGGGCTGAAGCTTTCTTT. It translates to CASSVTGGWAEAFF.

The chain has TRBV2 and TRBJ2-7; 8 nucleotides line up with TRBD1. The length of the CDR3 is 14 residues. From germline, CDR1 is SNHLY and CDR2 FYNNEI. V dropped 5 bases and J dropped 3; count of bases not matched to a gene: 6. CDR3 sequence: CASSPWTGIYEQYF. In DNA form, the CDR3 reads TGTGCCAGCAGTCCCTGGACAGGGATCTACGAGCAGTACTTC.

This chain links TRBV7-3 with TRBJ2-7, with D tentatively TRBD1 (5 bases). V was cut by 1 base and J by 6 bases, with 13 bases left in between. The germline CDR1 and CDR2 sequences are SGHTA and FQGTGA. The length of the CDR3 is 14 residues. CDR3 nucleotide sequence: TGTGCCAGCAGCTTAAATCAAGGGGCAGGCGAGCAGTACTTC. Its translation: CASSLNQGAGEQYF.

This clonotype has only a few counts. The rearrangement joins TRBV2 to TRBJ2-1; D unresolved. Trimming left V 8 bases short and J 5 bases short, with 7 bases between. The length of the CDR3 is 11 residues. Looked up from germline, CDR1 is SNHLY and CDR2 is FYNNEI. CDR3 amino acids: CASRTNNEQFF. DNA for the CDR3: TGTGCCAGCCGGACGAACAATGAGCAGTTCTTC.

V is TRBV4-2 and J is TRBJ2-7; no definite D call. This CDR3 comprises 14 residues. The V end was cut by 0 bases, the J end by 6 bases, with 12 bases between. Germline CDR1 LGHNA, CDR2 YNFKEQ. This chain's CDR3 is CASSQDYTTAEQYF. In DNA form, the CDR3 reads TGTGCCAGCAGCCAAGACTACACGACTGCCGAGCAGTACTTC.

This chain connects TRBV5-1 to TRBJ2-7; 9 bases are shared with TRBD1. The trim removed 6 bases at V and 6 bases at J, leaving 7 bases unmatched. Germline V gene lookup returns CDR1 SGHRS and CDR2 YFSETQ. The CDR3 extends over 13 amino acids. CDR3 in amino acids: CASNSGTGTEQYF. The CDR3 nucleotides are TGCGCCAGCAACTCCGGGACAGGGACCGAGCAGTACTTC.

The chain couples TRBV4-1 to TRBJ2-7, with TRBD2 matching 7 bases. This CDR3 is built from 16 residues. Germline-derived CDR1 and CDR2 are MGHRA and YSYEKL. The junction had 8 bases not matched to a gene; V was cut back by 1 base and J by 2 bases. CDR3 DNA: TGCGCCAGCAGCCAAGGCGGGAGCATTGGGGCCTACGAGCAGTACTTC. As protein: CASSQGGSIGAYEQYF.

The V call is TRBV15, the J call TRBJ1-2; 7 bases fit TRBD1. The CDR3 is 13 amino acids. J lost 7 bases, V lost 4 bases, and 6 bases had no gene match. CDR1 and CDR2 from the germline V gene are LNHNV and YYDKDF (reference sequence). The CDR3 coding sequence is TGTGCCACCAGCAAAACAGGGGCAAGTGGCTACACCTTC. This translates into CATSKTGASGYTF.

Written as DNA, the CDR3 is TGTGCCAGCAGCCAAAATCCTGGGACAGCTTCCTACGAGCAGTACTTC. It encodes CASSQNPGTASYEQYF. J is TRBJ2-7 and V is TRBV3-1; 7 nucleotides line up with TRBD1. This CDR3 spans 16 amino acids. Germline V gene sequence: CDR1 LGHDT, CDR2 YNNKEL (reference sequence). The V segment lost 2 bases and the J segment 1 base; nucleotides outside the gene matches: 8.

The V call is TRBV2, the J call TRBJ2-3; 11 bases are a match to TRBD2. The CDR3 totals 15 residues. Germline CDR1 SNHLY, CDR2 FYNNEI. J was trimmed by 6 bases and V by 7 bases; bases with no gene match: 9. CDR3 protein: CASTLIAGGPDTQYF. The CDR3 nucleotides are TGTGCCAGCACCTTAATAGCGGGGGGGCCGGATACGCAGTATTTT.

This clonotype was observed once. This rearrangement joins TRBV4-1 to TRBJ2-7; TRBD2 agrees at 9 bases. With 2 bases clipped from V and 5 bases from J, the junction kept 7 bases outside the gene matches. Germline V gene data show CDR1 as MGHRA and CDR2 as YSYEKL. The CDR3 covers 15 residues. The CDR3 spells CASSQFYKREDEQYF. Here the CDR3 DNA reads TGCGCCAGCAGCCAATTTTATAAGCGGGAGGACGAGCAGTACTTC.

The chain combines TRBV30 with TRBJ1-2; D remains unclear. Germline-derived CDR1 and CDR2 are GTSNPN and SVGIG (reference sequence). This CDR3 spans 12 amino acids. Trimming left V 5 bases short and J 5 bases short, with 12 bases between. CDR3 bases: TGTGCCTGGGGGAGGCAGAAGTATGGCTACACCTTC. It translates to CAWGRQKYGYTF.